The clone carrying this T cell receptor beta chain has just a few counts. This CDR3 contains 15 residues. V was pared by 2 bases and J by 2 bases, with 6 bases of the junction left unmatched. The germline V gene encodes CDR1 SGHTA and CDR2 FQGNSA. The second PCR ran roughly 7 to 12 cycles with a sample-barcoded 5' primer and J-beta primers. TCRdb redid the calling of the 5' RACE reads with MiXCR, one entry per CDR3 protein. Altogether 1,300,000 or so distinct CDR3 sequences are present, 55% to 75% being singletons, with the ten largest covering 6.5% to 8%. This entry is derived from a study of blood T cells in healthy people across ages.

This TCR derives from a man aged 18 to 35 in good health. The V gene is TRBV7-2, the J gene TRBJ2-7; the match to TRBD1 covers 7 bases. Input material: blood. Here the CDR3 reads CASSLIGTDPYEQYF. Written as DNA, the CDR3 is TGTGCCAGCAGCTTAATTGGGACAGACCCCTACGAGCAGTACTTC.